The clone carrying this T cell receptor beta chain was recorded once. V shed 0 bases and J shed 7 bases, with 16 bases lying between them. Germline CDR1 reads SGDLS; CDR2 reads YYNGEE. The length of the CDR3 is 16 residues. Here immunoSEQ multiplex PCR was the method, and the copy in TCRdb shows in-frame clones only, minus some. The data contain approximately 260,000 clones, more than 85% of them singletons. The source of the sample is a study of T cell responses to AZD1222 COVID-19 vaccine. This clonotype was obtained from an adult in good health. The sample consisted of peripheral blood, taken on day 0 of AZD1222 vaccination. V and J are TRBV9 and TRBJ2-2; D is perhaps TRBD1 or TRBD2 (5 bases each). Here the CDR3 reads CASSVETGPWSGELFF. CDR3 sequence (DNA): TGTGCCAGCAGCGTAGAAACGGGACCGTGGAGCGGGGAGCTGTTTTTT.